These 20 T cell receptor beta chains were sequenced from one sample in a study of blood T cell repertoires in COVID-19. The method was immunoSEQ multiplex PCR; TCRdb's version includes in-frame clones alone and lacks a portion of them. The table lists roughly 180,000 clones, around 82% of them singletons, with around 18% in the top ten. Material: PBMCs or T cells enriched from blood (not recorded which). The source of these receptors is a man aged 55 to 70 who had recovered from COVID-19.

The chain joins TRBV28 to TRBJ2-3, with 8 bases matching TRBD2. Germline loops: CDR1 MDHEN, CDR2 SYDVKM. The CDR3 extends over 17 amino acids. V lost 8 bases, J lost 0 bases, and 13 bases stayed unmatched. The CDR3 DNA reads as TGTGCCAGCGGTAACGGCGGGGGGCGAGCTAGCACAGATACGCAGTATTTT. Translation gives CASGNGGGRASTDTQYF.

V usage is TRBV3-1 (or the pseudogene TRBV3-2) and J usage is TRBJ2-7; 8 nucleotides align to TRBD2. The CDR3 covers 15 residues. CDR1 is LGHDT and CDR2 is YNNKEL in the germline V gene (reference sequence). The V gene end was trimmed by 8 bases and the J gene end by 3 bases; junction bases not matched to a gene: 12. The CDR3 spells CASQRVGGGFYEQYF. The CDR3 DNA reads TGTGCCAGCCAAAGGGTCGGCGGGGGGTTCTACGAGCAGTACTTC.

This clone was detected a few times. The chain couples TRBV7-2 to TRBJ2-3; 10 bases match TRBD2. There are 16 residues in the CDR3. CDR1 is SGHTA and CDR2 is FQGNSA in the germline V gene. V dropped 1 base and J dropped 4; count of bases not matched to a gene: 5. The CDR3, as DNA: TGTGCCAGCAGCTTAGATCGAGCGGGAGGGGCAGATACGCAGTATTTT. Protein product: CASSLDRAGGADTQYF. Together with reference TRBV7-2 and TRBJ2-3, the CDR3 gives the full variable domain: GAGVSQSPSNKVTEKGKDVELRCDPISGHTALYWYRQSLGQGLEFLIYFQGNSAPDKSGLPSDRFSAERTGGSVSTLTIQRTQQEDSAVYLCASSLDRAGGADTQYFGPGTRLTVL.

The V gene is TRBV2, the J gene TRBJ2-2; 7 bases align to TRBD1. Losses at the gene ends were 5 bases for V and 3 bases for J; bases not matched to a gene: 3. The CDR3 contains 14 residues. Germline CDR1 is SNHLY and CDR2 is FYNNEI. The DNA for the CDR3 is TGTGCCAGCAGTTTTACAGGGGACACCGGGGAGCTGTTTTTT. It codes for CASSFTGDTGELFF. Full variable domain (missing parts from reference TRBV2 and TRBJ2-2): EPEVTQTPSHQVTQMGQEVILRCVPISNHLYFYWYRQILGQKVEFLVSFYNNEISEKSEIFDDQFSVERPDGSNFTLKIRSTKLEDSAMYFCASSFTGDTGELFFGEGSRLTVL.

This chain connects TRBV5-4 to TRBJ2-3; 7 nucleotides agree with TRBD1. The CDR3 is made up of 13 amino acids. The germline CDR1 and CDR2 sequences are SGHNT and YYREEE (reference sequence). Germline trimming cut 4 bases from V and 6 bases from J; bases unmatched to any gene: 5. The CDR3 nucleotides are TGTGCCAGCAGCAGCCCGACAGGGGATACGCAGTATTTT. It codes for CASSSPTGDTQYF.

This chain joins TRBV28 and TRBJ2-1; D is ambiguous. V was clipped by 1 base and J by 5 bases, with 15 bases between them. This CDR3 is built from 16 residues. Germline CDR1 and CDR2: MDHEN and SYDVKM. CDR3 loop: CASSLFSRLRNNEQFF. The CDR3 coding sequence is TGTGCCAGCAGTTTATTCTCTCGACTCCGCAACAATGAGCAGTTCTTC.

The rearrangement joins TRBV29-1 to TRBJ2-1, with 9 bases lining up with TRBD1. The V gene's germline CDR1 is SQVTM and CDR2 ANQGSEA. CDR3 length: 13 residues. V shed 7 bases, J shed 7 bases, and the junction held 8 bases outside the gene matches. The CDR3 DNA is TGCAGCGCCGGGGGACAGGGATTTAATGAGCAGTTCTTC. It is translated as CSAGGQGFNEQFF.

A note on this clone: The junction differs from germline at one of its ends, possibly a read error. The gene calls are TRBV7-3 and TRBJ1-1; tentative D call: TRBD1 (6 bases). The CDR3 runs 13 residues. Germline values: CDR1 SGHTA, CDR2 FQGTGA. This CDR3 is CASSSQDRSEAFF. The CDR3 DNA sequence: TGTGCCAGCAGCTCTCAAGACAGGTCTGAGGCTTTCTTT.

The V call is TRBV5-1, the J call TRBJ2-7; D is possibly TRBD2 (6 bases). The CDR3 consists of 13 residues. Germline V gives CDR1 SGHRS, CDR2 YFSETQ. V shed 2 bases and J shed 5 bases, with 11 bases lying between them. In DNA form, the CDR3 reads TGCGCCAGCAGCTTAGGACGGGAGAACGAGCAGTACTTC. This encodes CASSLGRENEQYF.

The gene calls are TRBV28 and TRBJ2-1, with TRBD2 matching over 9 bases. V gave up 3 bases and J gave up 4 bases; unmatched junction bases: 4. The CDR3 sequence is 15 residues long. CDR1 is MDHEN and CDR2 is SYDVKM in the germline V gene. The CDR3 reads CASSFSGSTYNEQFF. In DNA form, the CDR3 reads TGTGCCAGCAGTTTTAGCGGGAGTACGTACAATGAGCAGTTCTTC.

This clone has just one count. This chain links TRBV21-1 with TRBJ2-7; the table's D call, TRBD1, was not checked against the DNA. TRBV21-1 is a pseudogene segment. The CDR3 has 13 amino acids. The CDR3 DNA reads TGTGCCAGCAGCAAAGATTTGACACGATTACAGTACTTC. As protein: CASSKDLTRLQYF.

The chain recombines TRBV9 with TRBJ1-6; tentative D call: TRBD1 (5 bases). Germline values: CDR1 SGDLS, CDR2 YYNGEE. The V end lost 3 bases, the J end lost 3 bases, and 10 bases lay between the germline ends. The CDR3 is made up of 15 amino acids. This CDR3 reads CASSGGSHYNSPLHF. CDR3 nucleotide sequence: TGTGCCAGCAGCGGGGGCTCCCACTATAATTCACCCCTCCACTTT.

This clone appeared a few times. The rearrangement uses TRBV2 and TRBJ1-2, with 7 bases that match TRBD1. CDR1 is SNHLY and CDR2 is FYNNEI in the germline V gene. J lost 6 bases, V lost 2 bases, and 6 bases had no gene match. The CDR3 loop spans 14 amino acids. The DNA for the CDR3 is TGTGCCAGCAGTGAATCCAACAGGGGACATGGCTACACCTTC. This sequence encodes CASSESNRGHGYTF.

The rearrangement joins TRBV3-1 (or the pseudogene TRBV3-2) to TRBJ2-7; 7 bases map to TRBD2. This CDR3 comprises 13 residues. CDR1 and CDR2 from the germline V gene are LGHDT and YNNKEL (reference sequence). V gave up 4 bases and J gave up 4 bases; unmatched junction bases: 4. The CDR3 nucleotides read TGTGCCAGCAGCCGGGGGGGAGGATACGAGCAGTACTTC. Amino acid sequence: CASSRGGGYEQYF.

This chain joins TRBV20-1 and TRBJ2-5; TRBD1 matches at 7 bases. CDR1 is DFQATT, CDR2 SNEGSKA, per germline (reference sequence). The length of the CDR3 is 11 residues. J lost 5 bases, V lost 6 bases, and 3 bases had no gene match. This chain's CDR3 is CSAGDSETQYF. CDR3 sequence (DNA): TGCAGTGCGGGGGACAGCGAGACCCAGTACTTC.

In nucleotides, the CDR3 is TGTGCCAGCAGTTCTCCCATATCCCCGGGTAGTCCCTATTCACCCCTCCACTTT. It translates to CASSSPISPGSPYSPLHF. The chain recombines TRBV28 with TRBJ1-6; D remains ambiguous. Germline V gene sequence: CDR1 MDHEN, CDR2 SYDVKM. CDR3 length equals 18 residues. The ends were cut back, 4 bases at V and 8 bases at J, with 24 bases in the middle. Variable domain in full (rest from reference TRBV28 and TRBJ1-6): DVKVTQSSRYLVKRTGEKVFLECVQDMDHENMFWYRQDPGLGLRLIYFSYDVKMKEKGDIPEGYSVSREKKERFSLILESASTNQTSMYLCASSSPISPGSPYSPLHFGNGTRLTVT.

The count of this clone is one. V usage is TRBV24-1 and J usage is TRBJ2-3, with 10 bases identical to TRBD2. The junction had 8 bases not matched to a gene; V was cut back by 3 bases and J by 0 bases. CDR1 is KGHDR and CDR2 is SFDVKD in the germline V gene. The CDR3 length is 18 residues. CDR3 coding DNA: TGTGCCACCAGTGATGCTAGCGGGAGCCCCACTAGCACAGATACGCAGTATTTT. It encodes CATSDASGSPTSTDTQYF.

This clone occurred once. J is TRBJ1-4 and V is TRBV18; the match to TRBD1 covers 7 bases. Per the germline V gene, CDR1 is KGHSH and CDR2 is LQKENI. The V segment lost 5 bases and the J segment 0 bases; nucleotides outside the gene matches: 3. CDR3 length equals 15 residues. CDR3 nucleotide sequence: TGTGCCAGCTCAGAAGGGACAGCAACTAATGAAAAACTGTTTTTT. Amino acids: CASSEGTATNEKLFF.

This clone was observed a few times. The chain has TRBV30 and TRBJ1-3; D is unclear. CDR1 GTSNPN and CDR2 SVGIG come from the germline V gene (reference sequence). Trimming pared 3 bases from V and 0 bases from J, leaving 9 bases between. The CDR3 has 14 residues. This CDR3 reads CAWRKTRSGNTIYF. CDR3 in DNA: TGTGCCTGGAGAAAGACTCGCTCTGGAAACACCATATATTTT.

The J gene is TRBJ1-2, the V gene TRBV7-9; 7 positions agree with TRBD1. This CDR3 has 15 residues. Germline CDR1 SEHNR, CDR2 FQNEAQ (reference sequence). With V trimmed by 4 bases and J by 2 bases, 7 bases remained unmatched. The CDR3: CASSSTGQPNYGYTF. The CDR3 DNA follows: TGTGCCAGCAGCTCGACGGGACAGCCAAACTATGGCTACACCTTC.